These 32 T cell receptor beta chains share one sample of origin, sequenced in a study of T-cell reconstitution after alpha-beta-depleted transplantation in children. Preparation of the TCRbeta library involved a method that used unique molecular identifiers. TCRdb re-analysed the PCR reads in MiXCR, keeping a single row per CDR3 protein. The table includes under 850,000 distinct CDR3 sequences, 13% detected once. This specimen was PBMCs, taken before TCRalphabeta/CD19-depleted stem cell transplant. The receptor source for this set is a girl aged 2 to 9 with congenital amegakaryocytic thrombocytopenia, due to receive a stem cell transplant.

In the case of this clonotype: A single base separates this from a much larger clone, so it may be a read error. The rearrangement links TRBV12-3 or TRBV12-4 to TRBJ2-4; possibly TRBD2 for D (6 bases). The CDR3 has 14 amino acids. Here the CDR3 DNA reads TGTGCCAGCAGTTTCGGGAGCGCCAAAAACATTCAGCACTTC. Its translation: CASSFGSAKNIQHF.

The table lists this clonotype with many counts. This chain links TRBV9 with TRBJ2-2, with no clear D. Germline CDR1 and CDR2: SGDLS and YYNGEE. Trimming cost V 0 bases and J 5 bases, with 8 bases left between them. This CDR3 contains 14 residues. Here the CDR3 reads CASSVVAETGELFF. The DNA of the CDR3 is TGTGCCAGCAGCGTAGTTGCTGAAACCGGGGAGCTGTTTTTT.

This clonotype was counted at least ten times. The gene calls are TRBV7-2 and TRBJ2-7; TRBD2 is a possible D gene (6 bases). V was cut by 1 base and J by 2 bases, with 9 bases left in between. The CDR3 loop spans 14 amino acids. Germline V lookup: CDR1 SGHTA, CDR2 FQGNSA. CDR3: CASSLDSGPYEQYF. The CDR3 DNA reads TGTGCCAGCAGCTTAGACAGCGGGCCCTACGAGCAGTACTTC.

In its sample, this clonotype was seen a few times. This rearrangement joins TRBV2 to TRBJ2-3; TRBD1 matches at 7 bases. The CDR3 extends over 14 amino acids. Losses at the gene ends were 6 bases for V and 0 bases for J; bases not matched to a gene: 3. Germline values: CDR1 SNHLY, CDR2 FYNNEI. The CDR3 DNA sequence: TGTGCCAGCAGGGACAGGACTAGCACAGATACGCAGTATTTT. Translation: CASRDRTSTDTQYF.

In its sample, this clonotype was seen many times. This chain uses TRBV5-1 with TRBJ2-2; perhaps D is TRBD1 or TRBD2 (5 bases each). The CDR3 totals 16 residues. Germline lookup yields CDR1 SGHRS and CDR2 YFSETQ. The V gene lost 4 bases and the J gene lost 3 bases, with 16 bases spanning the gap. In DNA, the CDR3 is TGCGCCAGCAGCCGTACTAGGGGCGCAGACACCGGGGAGCTGTTTTTT. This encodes CASSRTRGADTGELFF.

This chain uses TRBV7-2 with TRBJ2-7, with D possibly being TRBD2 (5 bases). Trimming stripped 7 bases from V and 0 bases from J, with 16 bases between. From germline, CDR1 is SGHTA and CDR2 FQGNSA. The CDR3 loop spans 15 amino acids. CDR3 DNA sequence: TGTGCCAGCACCACTCAGAGGGTTAGCTCCTACGAGCAGTACTTC. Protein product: CASTTQRVSSYEQYF.

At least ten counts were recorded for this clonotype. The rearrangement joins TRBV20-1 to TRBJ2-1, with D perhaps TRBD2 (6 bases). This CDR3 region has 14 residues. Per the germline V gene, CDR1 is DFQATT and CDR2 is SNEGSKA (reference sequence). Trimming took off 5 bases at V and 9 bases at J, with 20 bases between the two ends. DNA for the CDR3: TGCAGTGCTCAGCGCGGGGAAATATGGAGTGAGCAGTTCTTC. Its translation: CSAQRGEIWSEQFF.

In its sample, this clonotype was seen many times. CDR3 sequence reads: CASSAYLAGEESGTDTQYF. The CDR3 DNA sequence: TGTGCCAGCAGCGCGTACCTAGCGGGAGAAGAGTCCGGCACAGATACGCAGTATTTT. The chain joins TRBV9 to TRBJ2-3; TRBD2 aligns across 10 bases. Germline values: CDR1 SGDLS, CDR2 YYNGEE. This CDR3 has 19 amino acids. The trim removed 3 bases at V and 1 base at J, leaving 14 bases unmatched.

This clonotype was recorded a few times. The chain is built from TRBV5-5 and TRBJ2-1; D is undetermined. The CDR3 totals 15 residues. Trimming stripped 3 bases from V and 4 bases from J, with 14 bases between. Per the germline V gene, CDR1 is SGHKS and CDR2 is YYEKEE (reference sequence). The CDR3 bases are TGTGCCAGCAGCTACGAATACCTCAAATACAATGAGCAGTTCTTC. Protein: CASSYEYLKYNEQFF.

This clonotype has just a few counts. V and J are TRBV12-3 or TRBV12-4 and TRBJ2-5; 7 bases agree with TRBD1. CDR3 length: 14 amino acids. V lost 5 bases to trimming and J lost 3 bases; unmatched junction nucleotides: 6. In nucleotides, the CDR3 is TGTGCCAGCAGTAACCGGGACAGAAAAGAGACCCAGTACTTC. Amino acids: CASSNRDRKETQYF.

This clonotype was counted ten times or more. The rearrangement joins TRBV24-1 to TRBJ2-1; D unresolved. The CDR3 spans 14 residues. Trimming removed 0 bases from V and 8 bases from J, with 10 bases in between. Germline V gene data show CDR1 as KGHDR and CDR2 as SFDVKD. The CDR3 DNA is TGTGCCACCAGTGATTTGGGCTTTGGGGATGAGCAGTTCTTC. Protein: CATSDLGFGDEQFF.

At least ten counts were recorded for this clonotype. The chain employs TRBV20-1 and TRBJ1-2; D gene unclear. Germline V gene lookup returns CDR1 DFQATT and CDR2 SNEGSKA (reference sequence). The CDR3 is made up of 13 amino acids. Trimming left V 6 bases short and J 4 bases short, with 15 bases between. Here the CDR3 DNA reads TGCAGTGCGTTGAGACCGGAGCGCTATGGCTACACCTTC. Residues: CSALRPERYGYTF.

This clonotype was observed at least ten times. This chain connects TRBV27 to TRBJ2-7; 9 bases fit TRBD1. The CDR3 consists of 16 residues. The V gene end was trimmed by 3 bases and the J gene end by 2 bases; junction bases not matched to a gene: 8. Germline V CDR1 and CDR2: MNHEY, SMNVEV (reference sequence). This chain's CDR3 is CASSFLTGQGTYEQYF. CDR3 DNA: TGTGCCAGCAGTTTCCTTACGGGACAGGGAACCTACGAGCAGTACTTC.

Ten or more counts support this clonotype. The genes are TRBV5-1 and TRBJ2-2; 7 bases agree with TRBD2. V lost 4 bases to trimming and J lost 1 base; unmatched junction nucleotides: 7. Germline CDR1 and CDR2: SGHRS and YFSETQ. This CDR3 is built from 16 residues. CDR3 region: CASSRGRERNTGELFF. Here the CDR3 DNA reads TGCGCCAGCAGCAGAGGGCGGGAGAGGAACACCGGGGAGCTGTTTTTT. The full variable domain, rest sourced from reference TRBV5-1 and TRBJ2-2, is KAGVTQTPRYLIKTRGQQVTLSCSPISGHRSVSWYQQTPGQGLQFLFEYFSETQRNKGNFPGRFSGRQFSNSRSEMNVSTLELGDSALYLCASSRGRERNTGELFFGEGSRLTVL.

CDR3 region: CASSPPPSPYEQYF. CDR3 sequence (DNA): TGTGCCAGCTCACCACCGCCTTCCCCCTACGAGCAGTACTTC. V and J are TRBV18 and TRBJ2-7; D gene uncertain. V was pared by 0 bases and J by 2 bases, with 8 bases between. Germline V CDR1 and CDR2: KGHSH, LQKENI. This CDR3 is 14 amino acids long.

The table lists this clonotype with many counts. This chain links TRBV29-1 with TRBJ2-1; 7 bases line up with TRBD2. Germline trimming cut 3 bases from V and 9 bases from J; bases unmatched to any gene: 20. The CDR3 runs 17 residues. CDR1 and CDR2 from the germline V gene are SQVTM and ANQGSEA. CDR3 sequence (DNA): TGCAGCGTTGACTTACCGGCGGGAGCATTTATCTTCGCTGAGCAGTTCTTC. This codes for CSVDLPAGAFIFAEQFF.

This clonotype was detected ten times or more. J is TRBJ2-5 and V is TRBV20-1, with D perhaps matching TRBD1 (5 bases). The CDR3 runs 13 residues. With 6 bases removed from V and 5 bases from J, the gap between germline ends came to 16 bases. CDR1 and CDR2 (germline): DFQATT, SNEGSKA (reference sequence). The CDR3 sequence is CSAKDMGSETQYF. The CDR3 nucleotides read TGCAGTGCGAAGGACATGGGTAGCGAGACCCAGTACTTC.

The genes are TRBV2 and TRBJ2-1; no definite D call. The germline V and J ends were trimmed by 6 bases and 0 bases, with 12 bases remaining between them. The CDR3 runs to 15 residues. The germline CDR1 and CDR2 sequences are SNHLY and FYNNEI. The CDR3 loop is CASSPFIRSYNEQFF. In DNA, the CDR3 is TGTGCCAGCAGCCCTTTCATACGCTCCTACAATGAGCAGTTCTTC.

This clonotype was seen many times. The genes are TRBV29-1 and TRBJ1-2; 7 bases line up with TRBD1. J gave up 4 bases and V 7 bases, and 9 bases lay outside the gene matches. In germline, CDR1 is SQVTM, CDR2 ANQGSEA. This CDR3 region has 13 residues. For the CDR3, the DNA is TGCAGCGCCGCAAAAGGGACAGCCTATGGCTACACCTTC. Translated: CSAAKGTAYGYTF.

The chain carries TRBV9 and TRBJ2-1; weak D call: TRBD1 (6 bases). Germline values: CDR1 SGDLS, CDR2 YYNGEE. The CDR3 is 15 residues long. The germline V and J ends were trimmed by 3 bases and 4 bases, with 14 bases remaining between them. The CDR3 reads CASSGTGSTYNEQFF. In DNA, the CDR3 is TGTGCCAGCAGCGGTACAGGGAGCACTTACAATGAGCAGTTCTTC.

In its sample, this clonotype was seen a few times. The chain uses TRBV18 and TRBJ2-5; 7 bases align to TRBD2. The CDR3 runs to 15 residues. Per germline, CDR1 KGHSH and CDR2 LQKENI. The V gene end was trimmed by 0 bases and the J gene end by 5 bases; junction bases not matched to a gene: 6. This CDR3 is CASSPPSAGDETQYF. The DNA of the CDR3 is TGTGCCAGCTCACCACCAAGCGCGGGAGATGAGACCCAGTACTTC.

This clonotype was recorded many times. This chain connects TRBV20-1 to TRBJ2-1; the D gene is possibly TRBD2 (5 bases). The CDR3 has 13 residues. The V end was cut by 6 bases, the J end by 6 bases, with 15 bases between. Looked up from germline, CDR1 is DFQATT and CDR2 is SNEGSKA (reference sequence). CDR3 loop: CSADAFGGNEQFF. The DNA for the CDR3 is TGCAGTGCCGACGCGTTTGGAGGCAATGAGCAGTTCTTC.

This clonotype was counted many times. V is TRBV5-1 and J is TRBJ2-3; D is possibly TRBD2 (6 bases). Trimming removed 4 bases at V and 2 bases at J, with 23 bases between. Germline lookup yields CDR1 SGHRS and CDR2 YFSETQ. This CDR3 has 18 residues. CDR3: CASSPLWSGEATTDTQYF. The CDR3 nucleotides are TGCGCCAGCAGCCCACTCTGGTCGGGGGAGGCAACCACAGATACGCAGTATTTT.

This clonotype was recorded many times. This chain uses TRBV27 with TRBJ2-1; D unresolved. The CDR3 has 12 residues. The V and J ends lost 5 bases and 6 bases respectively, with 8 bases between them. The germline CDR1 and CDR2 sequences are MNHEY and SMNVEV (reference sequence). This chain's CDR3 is CASSANTNEQFF. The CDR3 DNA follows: TGTGCCAGCAGTGCAAATACCAATGAGCAGTTCTTC.

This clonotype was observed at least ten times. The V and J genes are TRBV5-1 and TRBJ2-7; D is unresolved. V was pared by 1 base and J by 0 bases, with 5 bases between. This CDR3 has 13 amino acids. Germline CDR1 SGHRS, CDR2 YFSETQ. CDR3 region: CASSLPDSYEQYF. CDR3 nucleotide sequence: TGCGCCAGCAGCTTGCCGGACTCCTACGAGCAGTACTTC.

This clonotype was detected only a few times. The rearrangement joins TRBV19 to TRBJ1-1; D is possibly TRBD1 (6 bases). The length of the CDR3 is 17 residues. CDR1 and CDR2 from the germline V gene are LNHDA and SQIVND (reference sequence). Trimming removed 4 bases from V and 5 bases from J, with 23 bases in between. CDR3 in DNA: TGTGCCAGTAGTAATCAGGTACTAAACAGGGTGGGGACTGAAGCTTTCTTT. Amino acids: CASSNQVLNRVGTEAFF.

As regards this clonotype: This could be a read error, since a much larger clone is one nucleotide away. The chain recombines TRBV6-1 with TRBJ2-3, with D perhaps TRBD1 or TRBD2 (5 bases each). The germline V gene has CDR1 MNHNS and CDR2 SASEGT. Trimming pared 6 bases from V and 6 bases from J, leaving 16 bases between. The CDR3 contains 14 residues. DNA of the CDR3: TGTGCCAGCAGGCCGGGACCCCTGAATGATACGCAGTATTTT. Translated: CASRPGPLNDTQYF.

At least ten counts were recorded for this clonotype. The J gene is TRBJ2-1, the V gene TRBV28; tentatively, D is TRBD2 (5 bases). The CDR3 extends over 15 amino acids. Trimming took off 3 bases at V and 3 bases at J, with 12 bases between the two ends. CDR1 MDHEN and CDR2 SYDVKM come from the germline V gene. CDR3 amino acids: CASSFITRGYNEQFF. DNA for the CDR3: TGTGCCAGCAGTTTTATAACTAGAGGCTACAATGAGCAGTTCTTC.

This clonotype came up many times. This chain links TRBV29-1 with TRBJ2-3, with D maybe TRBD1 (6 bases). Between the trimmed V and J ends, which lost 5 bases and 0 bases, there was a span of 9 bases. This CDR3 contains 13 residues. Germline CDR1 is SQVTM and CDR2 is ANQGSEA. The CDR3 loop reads CSVWTASTDTQYF. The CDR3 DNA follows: TGCAGCGTTTGGACAGCTAGCACAGATACGCAGTATTTT.

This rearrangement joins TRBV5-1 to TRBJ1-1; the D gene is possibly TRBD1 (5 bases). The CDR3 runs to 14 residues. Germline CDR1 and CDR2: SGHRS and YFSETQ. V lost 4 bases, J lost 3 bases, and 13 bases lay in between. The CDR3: CASSLRERDTEAFF. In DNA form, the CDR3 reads TGCGCCAGCAGCCTCAGGGAAAGGGACACTGAAGCTTTCTTT.

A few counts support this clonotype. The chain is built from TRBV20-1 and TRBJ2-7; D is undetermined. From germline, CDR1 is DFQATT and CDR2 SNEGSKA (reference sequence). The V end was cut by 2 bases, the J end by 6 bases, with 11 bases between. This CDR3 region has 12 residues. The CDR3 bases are TGCAGTGCTAGACGTCCTGGGCTCGAGCAGTACTTC. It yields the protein CSARRPGLEQYF.

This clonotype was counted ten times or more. The CDR3 DNA reads as TGTGCCAGCAGCCAATCGGGGGGGGGTGGAAATGAGCAGTTCTTC. Its translation: CASSQSGGGGNEQFF. V gene TRBV6-5 combines with J gene TRBJ2-1; 8 nucleotides match TRBD2. Germline assignment: CDR1 MNHEY and CDR2 SVGAGI. CDR3 length: 15 amino acids. J lost 7 bases, V lost 6 bases, and 11 bases had no gene match.